One and the same sample provided the 23 T cell receptor beta chains below, sequenced in a study of blood T cell repertoires in COVID-19. Sequencing used immunoSEQ multiplex PCR; TCRdb keeps in-frame clones, though not all of them. The sample includes under 500,000 clones, roughly 91% of them seen just once. The sequencing sample was made of peripheral blood. The receptors here all came from a woman under 40 with acute or convalescent COVID-19.

This chain connects TRBV20-1 to TRBJ1-2; possibly TRBD1 for D (5 bases). CDR3 length: 14 residues. V lost 3 bases and J lost 1, with 12 bases in between. Germline V CDR1 and CDR2: DFQATT, SNEGSKA (reference sequence). CDR3 loop: CSASGRGLNYGYTF. CDR3 sequence (DNA): TGCAGTGCTAGTGGTCGGGGACTTAACTATGGCTACACCTTC.

A single count supports this clone. The V and J genes are TRBV7-9 and TRBJ1-1; 7 bases map to TRBD1. CDR1 and CDR2 from the germline V gene are SEHNR and FQNEAQ (reference sequence). The CDR3 is 16 amino acids. V lost 4 bases, J lost 1 base, and 9 bases stayed unmatched. CDR3: CASSSRQGGGNTEAFF. In DNA form, the CDR3 reads TGTGCCAGCAGCTCAAGGCAGGGGGGAGGGAACACTGAAGCTTTCTTT. Based on the CDR3 plus reference TRBV7-9 and TRBJ1-1, the full variable domain is DTGVSQNPRHKITKRGQNVTFRCDPISEHNRLYWYRQTLGQGPEFLTYFQNEAQLEKSRLLSDRFSAERPKGSFSTLEIQRTEQGDSAMYLCASSSRQGGGNTEAFFGQGTRLTVV.

A few counts support this clone. The V call is TRBV9, the J call TRBJ1-5, with no clear D. Trimming cost V 0 bases and J 9 bases, with 16 bases left between them. Germline V gene data show CDR1 as SGDLS and CDR2 as YYNGEE. CDR3 length: 15 residues. CDR3 protein: CASSVGPVAEWPQHF. The CDR3, as DNA: TGTGCCAGCAGCGTAGGGCCCGTCGCCGAATGGCCCCAGCATTTT.

This chain joins TRBV15 and TRBJ2-7; D gene unclear. V was trimmed by 0 bases and J by 6 bases, leaving 15 bases between them. The CDR3 contains 15 residues. In germline, CDR1 is LNHNV, CDR2 YYDKDF (reference sequence). The CDR3 loop is CATSRDLVIGGEQYF. The CDR3 bases are TGTGCCACCAGCAGAGACCTGGTGATAGGCGGCGAGCAGTACTTC.

V is TRBV27 and J is TRBJ1-6; the match to TRBD1 covers 7 bases. This CDR3 is 17 amino acids long. CDR1 is MNHEY, CDR2 SMNVEV, per germline (reference sequence). The V gene end was trimmed by 6 bases and the J gene end by 4 bases; junction bases not matched to a gene: 12. The CDR3 reads CASSWPPGQRYNSPLHF. The CDR3 coding sequence is TGTGCCAGCAGCTGGCCCCCGGGACAGAGATATAATTCACCCCTCCACTTT.

The J gene is TRBJ1-3, the V gene TRBV7-6; D gene unclear. The V and J ends lost 4 bases and 3 bases respectively, with 16 bases between them. This CDR3 spans 16 amino acids. The germline gives CDR1 SGHVS, CDR2 FNYEAQ. CDR3 in DNA: TGTGCCAGCAGCTCCCCCTACTCCCGGGGTGGAAACACCATATATTTT. This gives the protein CASSSPYSRGGNTIYF.

This chain uses TRBV30 with TRBJ2-7; D is possibly TRBD1 (6 bases). From germline, CDR1 is GTSNPN and CDR2 SVGIG (reference sequence). Trimming left V 0 bases short and J 6 bases short, with 15 bases between. The CDR3 has 14 residues. The CDR3 DNA follows: TGTGCCTGGAGTGTACAGGGTTTATCCGGCGAGCAGTACTTC. Protein product: CAWSVQGLSGEQYF.

The rearrangement uses TRBV3-1 (or the pseudogene TRBV3-2) and TRBJ2-3, with D maybe TRBD2 (5 bases). Germline lookup yields CDR1 LGHDT and CDR2 YNNKEL (reference sequence). The CDR3 is 15 amino acids. V was pared by 0 bases and J by 6 bases, with 13 bases between. CDR3 loop: CASSQDRGVWDTQYF. The CDR3 nucleotides read TGTGCCAGCAGCCAAGATCGGGGAGTGTGGGATACGCAGTATTTT.

This rearrangement joins TRBV9 to TRBJ2-2; no definite D call. Germline assignment: CDR1 SGDLS and CDR2 YYNGEE. The CDR3 loop spans 13 amino acids. The V and J ends lost 1 base and 6 bases respectively, with 7 bases between them. CDR3 amino acids: CASSVSPAGELFF. DNA of the CDR3: TGTGCCAGCAGCGTAAGTCCGGCCGGGGAGCTGTTTTTT.

This clone appeared a single time. V gene TRBV5-1 combines with J gene TRBJ2-1, with TRBD2 matching over 10 bases. Germline CDR1 reads SGHRS; CDR2 reads YFSETQ. CDR3 length: 15 residues. The V and J ends lost 2 bases and 4 bases, in that order; junction bases with no gene match: 3. The chain's CDR3 is CASSFIAGGYNEQFF. The CDR3 DNA sequence: TGCGCCAGCAGCTTTATAGCGGGGGGTTACAATGAGCAGTTCTTC.

V is TRBV7-9 and J is TRBJ2-5; no reliable D call. Trimming shortened V by 1 base and J by 4 bases, and 10 bases separated the two germline ends. The CDR3 is made up of 14 amino acids. Germline CDR1 SEHNR, CDR2 FQNEAQ (reference sequence). CDR3 residues: CASSLVADGETQYF. The CDR3 DNA reads TGTGCCAGCAGCTTAGTGGCCGATGGAGAGACCCAGTACTTC.

The chain joins TRBV19 to TRBJ2-1, with TRBD1 matching 9 bases. CDR1 is LNHDA and CDR2 is SQIVND in the germline V gene (reference sequence). Trimming at V came to 6 bases and at J to 5 bases, leaving 8 bases not matched to a gene. The CDR3 covers 15 residues. The chain's CDR3 is CASRNRDRAHNEQFF. The CDR3, as DNA: TGTGCCAGTAGGAACCGGGACAGGGCACACAATGAGCAGTTCTTC.

The rearrangement joins TRBV9 to TRBJ2-5; D unresolved. Between the trimmed V and J ends, which lost 6 bases and 1 base, there was a span of 13 bases. There are 14 residues in the CDR3. Germline CDR1 and CDR2: SGDLS and YYNGEE. The CDR3 nucleotides read TGTGCCAGCACCCGTAGCTTAGTCCAAGAGACCCAGTACTTC. Its translation: CASTRSLVQETQYF. Together with reference TRBV9 and TRBJ2-5, the CDR3 gives the full variable domain: DSGVTQTPKHLITATGQRVTLRCSPRSGDLSVYWYQQSLDQGLQFLIQYYNGEERAKGNILERFSAQQFPDLHSELNLSSLELGDSALYFCASTRSLVQETQYFGPGTRLLVL.

V is TRBV6-6 and J is TRBJ1-1; 8 nucleotides match TRBD1. V gave up 5 bases and J gave up 1 base; unmatched junction bases: 9. CDR1 MNHNY and CDR2 SVGAGI come from the germline V gene (reference sequence). The CDR3 covers 16 residues. For the CDR3, the DNA is TGTGCCAGCAGTAGACAGGGGAGTGGAGGGAACACTGAAGCTTTCTTT. Encoded protein: CASSRQGSGGNTEAFF.

V and J are TRBV4-2 and TRBJ1-2, with D uncertain. From germline, CDR1 is LGHNA and CDR2 YNFKEQ. The V and J ends lost 8 bases and 3 bases respectively, with 13 bases between them. The CDR3 runs 13 residues. This chain's CDR3 is CASAPGRDYGYTF. The CDR3 DNA is TGTGCCAGCGCCCCGGGGAGGGACTATGGCTACACCTTC.

This chain links TRBV27 with TRBJ2-2, with 8 bases matching TRBD1. Germline CDR1 is MNHEY and CDR2 is SMNVEV (reference sequence). After removal of 3 bases from V and 5 bases from J, the junction contained 2 bases not matched to a gene. This CDR3 region has 14 residues. CDR3 sequence reads: CASSFRTGTGELFF. The CDR3 DNA follows: TGTGCCAGCAGTTTTAGGACAGGGACCGGGGAGCTGTTTTTT.

The genes are TRBV7-3 and TRBJ2-1; 7 bases fit TRBD2. CDR1 is SGHTA and CDR2 is FQGTGA in the germline V gene. The CDR3 has 14 residues. Trimming took 5 bases from V and 2 from J; bases not matched to a gene: 3. CDR3 amino acids: CASSRGDTYNEQFF. The CDR3 DNA reads as TGTGCCAGCAGCCGGGGGGATACCTACAATGAGCAGTTCTTC.

This clone was seen a handful of times. The V and J genes are TRBV28 and TRBJ1-6; a weak D match, TRBD1 (5 bases). The V and J ends lost 6 bases and 9 bases respectively, with 15 bases between them. The germline CDR1 and CDR2 sequences are MDHEN and SYDVKM. CDR3 size: 14 residues. The CDR3 DNA sequence: TGTGCCAGCAGATTGTCAGGGTTTGGTTCACCCCTCCACTTT. It yields the protein CASRLSGFGSPLHF.

This clone was picked up one time. V and J are TRBV9 and TRBJ2-7; a possible D gene is TRBD2 (5 bases). CDR3 length: 14 residues. From germline, CDR1 is SGDLS and CDR2 YYNGEE. V was trimmed by 0 bases and J by 2 bases, leaving 9 bases between them. CDR3: CASSVGEGTYEQYF. The CDR3 DNA reads as TGTGCCAGCAGCGTAGGTGAGGGAACCTACGAGCAGTACTTC.

This clone was seen more than once but under ten times. The chain joins TRBV6-5 to TRBJ1-6, with unresolved D. Germline assignment: CDR1 MNHEY and CDR2 SVGAGI. The CDR3 is 14 residues long. The ends were cut back, 6 bases at V and 2 bases at J, with 8 bases in the middle. The DNA for the CDR3 is TGTGCCAGCAGCACAGTAGCCTATAATTCACCCCTCCACTTT. It codes for CASSTVAYNSPLHF.

This clone came up once. This sequence joins TRBV7-2 and TRBJ2-1; TRBD2 matches 9 bases. The CDR3 runs 15 residues. V trimming: 2 bases; J trimming: 9 bases; junction bases outside the gene matches: 8. CDR1 is SGHTA and CDR2 is FQGNSA in the germline V gene. CDR3 in DNA: TGTGCCAGCAGCTTAAAAGGACTAGCGACCGGTGAGCAGTTCTTC. Protein product: CASSLKGLATGEQFF.

The chain joins TRBV2 to TRBJ2-1; D unresolved. The germline V gene encodes CDR1 SNHLY and CDR2 FYNNEI. Trimming shortened V by 5 bases and J by 7 bases, and 15 bases separated the two germline ends. The CDR3 totals 14 residues. CDR3 region: CASSSRSINNEQFF. Written as DNA, the CDR3 is TGTGCCAGCAGTAGTAGGAGCATTAATAATGAGCAGTTCTTC.

J is TRBJ1-2 and V is TRBV5-4; D is unclear. The CDR3 has 17 amino acids. V was clipped by 0 bases and J by 1 base, with 16 bases between them. Germline V lookup: CDR1 SGHNT, CDR2 YYREEE (reference sequence). The CDR3 sequence is CASSLVTTQAYNYGYTF. The CDR3 DNA follows: TGTGCCAGCAGCTTGGTGACAACCCAGGCGTATAACTATGGCTACACCTTC. Together with reference TRBV5-4 and TRBJ1-2, the CDR3 gives the full variable domain: ETGVTQSPTHLIKTRGQQVTLRCSSQSGHNTVSWYQQALGQGPQFIFQYYREEENGRGNFPPRFSGLQFPNYSSELNVNALELDDSALYLCASSLVTTQAYNYGYTFGSGTRLTVV.